Listed below are T cell receptor beta chains from one sample, sequenced in a study of T cell repertoires in cytomegalovirus infection. TCRdb processed the reads anew with MiXCR; each CDR3 protein has one entry. The sample records about 76,000 distinct CDR3 sequences, about 3.8% being singletons. The sequencing sample was made of PBMCs. All receptors come from a human donor in good health (CMV status not recorded). Some clones in this sample may be carry-over from other donors' samples. CDR3s include the opening cysteine and the closing phenylalanine or tryptophan. Each record gives: V gene, J gene, D gene, clone size, CDR3 DNA, CDR3 protein. A D gene is named only where the DNA matches it firmly. Clone size is given as once, few, many, or a class for an expanded clone.

v_call: TRBV25-1
j_call: TRBJ1-2
d_call: -
clone_size: many
cdr3_nt: TGTGCCAGCAGTGAATTTCTAGGGGGTAACTATGGCTACACCTTC
cdr3_aa: CASSEFLGGNYGYTF

v_call: TRBV7-6
j_call: TRBJ2-2
d_call: -
clone_size: many
cdr3_nt: TGTGCCAGCAGCCGGACACGGGAGTCGTCGGGGGAGCTGTTTTTT
cdr3_aa: CASSRTRESSGELFF

v_call: TRBV7-8
j_call: TRBJ1-2
d_call: -
clone_size: many
cdr3_nt: TGTGCCAGCAGCTTACTTGCGGGAAGCTATGGCTACACCTTC
cdr3_aa: CASSLLAGSYGYTF

v_call: TRBV20-1
j_call: TRBJ2-3
d_call: TRBD2
clone_size: many
cdr3_nt: TGCAGTGCTAGAGGGGGAGGGGTCGGCACAGATACGCAGTATTTT
cdr3_aa: CSARGGGVGTDTQYF

v_call: TRBV27
j_call: TRBJ2-3
d_call: -
clone_size: many
cdr3_nt: TGTGCCAGCAGTCAACGGACAGTACTGGGGACAGATACGCAGTATTTT
cdr3_aa: CASSQRTVLGTDTQYF

v_call: TRBV12-3/TRBV12-4
j_call: TRBJ1-6
d_call: TRBD1
clone_size: many
cdr3_nt: TGTGCCAGCAGTTCGGGACAGAACTTGAATTCACCCCTCCACTTT
cdr3_aa: CASSSGQNLNSPLHF

v_call: TRBV7-3
j_call: TRBJ1-2
d_call: -
clone_size: many
cdr3_nt: TGTGCCAGCAGCTCATCGGGACGCAGGACTAGCTACACCTTC
cdr3_aa: CASSSSGRRTSYTF

v_call: TRBV6-2/TRBV6-3
j_call: TRBJ2-1
d_call: TRBD2
clone_size: many
cdr3_nt: TGTGCCAGCACCTCCCCTTTGAGACTAGCGGGCAATGAGCAGTTCTTC
cdr3_aa: CASTSPLRLAGNEQFF

v_call: TRBV24-1
j_call: TRBJ1-3
d_call: -
clone_size: many
cdr3_nt: TGTGCCACCAGTGACCCGAAAGCCATTTCTGGAAACACCATATATTTT
cdr3_aa: CATSDPKAISGNTIYF

v_call: TRBV28
j_call: TRBJ2-1
d_call: TRBD2
clone_size: many
cdr3_nt: TGTGCCAGCAGTTTACGCGGACTAGCGGGGAACTCCTACAATGAGCAGTTCTTC
cdr3_aa: CASSLRGLAGNSYNEQFF

v_call: TRBV7-2
j_call: TRBJ2-3
d_call: -
clone_size: many
cdr3_nt: TGTGCCAGCAGGCGTTCGGACACGATCACAGATACGCAGTATTTT
cdr3_aa: CASRRSDTITDTQYF

v_call: TRBV7-2
j_call: TRBJ2-1
d_call: -
clone_size: many
cdr3_nt: TGTGCCAGCAGCTTAGCTACGGGGGGCTTATTAAATGAGCAGTTCTTC
cdr3_aa: CASSLATGGLLNEQFF

v_call: TRBV3-1
j_call: TRBJ2-3
d_call: -
clone_size: many
cdr3_nt: TGTGCCAGCAGTCCAAGCCGACTAGATGGCACAGATACGCAGTATTTT
cdr3_aa: CASSPSRLDGTDTQYF

v_call: TRBV10-3
j_call: TRBJ2-3
d_call: TRBD1
clone_size: many
cdr3_nt: TGTGCCATCAGTCGGGACAGGGGACCAGATACGCAGTATTTT
cdr3_aa: CAISRDRGPDTQYF

v_call: TRBV7-2
j_call: TRBJ2-3
d_call: TRBD2
clone_size: many
cdr3_nt: TGTGCCAGCAGCTTAGCAAAGCGGGGGGGCACAGATACGCAGTATTTT
cdr3_aa: CASSLAKRGGTDTQYF

v_call: TRBV5-1
j_call: TRBJ1-1
d_call: -
clone_size: many
cdr3_nt: TGCGCCAGCAGCTTGGTCGGGGGGCCGAACACTGAAGCTTTCTTT
cdr3_aa: CASSLVGGPNTEAFF

v_call: TRBV7-2
j_call: TRBJ1-1
d_call: -
clone_size: many
cdr3_nt: TGTGCCAGCAGCTTAGCGAGTAGTACTGAAGCTTTCTTT
cdr3_aa: CASSLASSTEAFF

v_call: TRBV6-6
j_call: TRBJ1-5
d_call: -
clone_size: many
cdr3_nt: TGTGCCAGCAGTTCCCCCCGGGCGGGACGGGGACGTCAGCCCCAGCATTTT
cdr3_aa: CASSSPRAGRGRQPQHF

v_call: TRBV7-3
j_call: TRBJ2-7
d_call: TRBD2
clone_size: many
cdr3_nt: TGTGCCAGCAGCTTAATAGCGGGGGGCTACGAGCAGTACTTC
cdr3_aa: CASSLIAGGYEQYF

v_call: TRBV12-3/TRBV12-4
j_call: TRBJ1-2
d_call: -
clone_size: many
cdr3_nt: TGTGCCAGCAGACATACAGGCGGTCAGGGCTACACCTTC
cdr3_aa: CASRHTGGQGYTF

v_call: TRBV7-2
j_call: TRBJ2-5
d_call: TRBD2
clone_size: many
cdr3_nt: TGTGCCAGCAGCTCTAGCGGGGGAGAGACCCAGTACTTC
cdr3_aa: CASSSSGGETQYF

v_call: TRBV12-3/TRBV12-4
j_call: TRBJ1-5
d_call: -
clone_size: many
cdr3_nt: TGTGCCAGCAGTTTTGGGGGCACGGGTCAGCCCCAGCATTTT
cdr3_aa: CASSFGGTGQPQHF

v_call: TRBV7-9
j_call: TRBJ1-1
d_call: -
clone_size: many
cdr3_nt: TGTGCCAGCAGCTTAGATGGGGACTCGAAGGCTTTCTTT
cdr3_aa: CASSLDGDSKAFF

v_call: TRBV15
j_call: TRBJ2-3
d_call: -
clone_size: many
cdr3_nt: TGTGCCACCAGCAGGGCCCAGGCGGATACGCAGTATTTT
cdr3_aa: CATSRAQADTQYF

v_call: TRBV2
j_call: TRBJ2-7
d_call: -
clone_size: many
cdr3_nt: TGTGCCAGCAAGTTGGAGGGACCCTCCTACGAGCAGTACTTC
cdr3_aa: CASKLEGPSYEQYF

v_call: TRBV2
j_call: TRBJ1-1
d_call: -
clone_size: many
cdr3_nt: TGTGCCAGCGTGGGATGGGCGAGGAACACTGAAGCTTTCTTT
cdr3_aa: CASVGWARNTEAFF

v_call: TRBV7-2
j_call: TRBJ1-1
d_call: -
clone_size: medium-sized
cdr3_nt: TGTGCCAGCAGCTCACTAGGCGCCGTGAACACTGAAGCTTTCTTT
cdr3_aa: CASSSLGAVNTEAFF

v_call: TRBV7-7
j_call: TRBJ1-1
d_call: -
clone_size: many
cdr3_nt: TGTGCCAGCAGCGCGGGACAGAACACTGAAGCTTTCTTT
cdr3_aa: CASSAGQNTEAFF

v_call: TRBV2
j_call: TRBJ1-5
d_call: -
clone_size: many
cdr3_nt: TGTGCCAGCAGTGCAAGGGCAGTAGATCAGCCCCAGCATTTT
cdr3_aa: CASSARAVDQPQHF

v_call: TRBV18
j_call: TRBJ1-5
d_call: TRBD1
clone_size: many
cdr3_nt: TGTGCCAGCTCGCCTGGACAGGGGGCTCAGCCCCAGCATTTT
cdr3_aa: CASSPGQGAQPQHF

v_call: TRBV6-1
j_call: TRBJ1-1
d_call: -
clone_size: many
cdr3_nt: TGTGCCAGCAGTGAAGCAGGCGTGGGAACAGGGAACACTGAAGCTTTCTTT
cdr3_aa: CASSEAGVGTGNTEAFF

v_call: TRBV20-1
j_call: TRBJ1-6
d_call: -
clone_size: many
cdr3_nt: TGCAGTGCTAGACTGAACTCCTATAATTCACCCCTCCACTTT
cdr3_aa: CSARLNSYNSPLHF

v_call: TRBV18
j_call: TRBJ2-3
d_call: TRBD1
clone_size: many
cdr3_nt: TGTGCCAGCTCACGAGACACAGGGGGCGCGACGCAGTATTTT
cdr3_aa: CASSRDTGGATQYF

v_call: TRBV7-2
j_call: TRBJ1-1
d_call: -
clone_size: many
cdr3_nt: TGTGCCAGCAGTACAAGCCCGGGCCGTAACACTGAAGCTTTCTTT
cdr3_aa: CASSTSPGRNTEAFF

v_call: TRBV20-1
j_call: TRBJ1-5
d_call: TRBD1
clone_size: many
cdr3_nt: TGCAGTGCCGCGACAGGGCTGAGCAATCAGCCCCAGCATTTT
cdr3_aa: CSAATGLSNQPQHF

v_call: TRBV6-2/TRBV6-3
j_call: TRBJ2-7
d_call: -
clone_size: many
cdr3_nt: TGTGCCAGCACCCAGGGGCAGGGCCGATCTACGACAGAGCAGTACTTC
cdr3_aa: CASTQGQGRSTTEQYF

v_call: TRBV7-2
j_call: TRBJ1-2
d_call: -
clone_size: many
cdr3_nt: TGTGCCAGCAGCCGGATGTGGGGGGCGATCACCTATGGCTACACCTTC
cdr3_aa: CASSRMWGAITYGYTF

v_call: TRBV10-3
j_call: TRBJ1-3
d_call: -
clone_size: many
cdr3_nt: TGTGCCATCAGTTCCGGGACAAGGGGTTACTCTGGAAACACCATATATTTT
cdr3_aa: CAISSGTRGYSGNTIYF

v_call: TRBV6-1
j_call: TRBJ2-1
d_call: -
clone_size: many
cdr3_nt: TGTGCCAGCAGTGAACAGGTGAATGAGCAGTTCTTC
cdr3_aa: CASSEQVNEQFF

v_call: TRBV7-3
j_call: TRBJ2-7
d_call: -
clone_size: many
cdr3_nt: TGTGCCAGCAGCTTATTAGGGGCCCCCGCCTACGAGCAGTACTTC
cdr3_aa: CASSLLGAPAYEQYF

v_call: TRBV7-2
j_call: TRBJ1-2
d_call: -
clone_size: many
cdr3_nt: TGTGCCAGCAGCCCCCGAAGGACTAACTATGGCTACACCTTC
cdr3_aa: CASSPRRTNYGYTF

v_call: TRBV6-5
j_call: TRBJ2-5
d_call: -
clone_size: many
cdr3_nt: TGTGCCAGCAGTTACCAAAGACCCCCGGTTGGGACCCAGTACTTC
cdr3_aa: CASSYQRPPVGTQYF

v_call: TRBV15
j_call: TRBJ1-4
d_call: -
clone_size: many
cdr3_nt: TGTGCCACCAGCAGAAGTACACGTTTTGAAAAACTGTTTTTT
cdr3_aa: CATSRSTRFEKLFF

v_call: TRBV25-1
j_call: TRBJ1-2
d_call: TRBD1
clone_size: many
cdr3_nt: TGTGCCAGCAGCGGGTTGGACAGGCCATGGGGCGGCTACACCTTC
cdr3_aa: CASSGLDRPWGGYTF

v_call: TRBV6-1
j_call: TRBJ2-6
d_call: -
clone_size: many
cdr3_nt: TGTGCCAGCAGTTATTCCCCCTCTGGGGCCAACGTCCTGACTTTC
cdr3_aa: CASSYSPSGANVLTF

v_call: TRBV20-1
j_call: TRBJ1-5
d_call: -
clone_size: many
cdr3_nt: TGCAGTTCGTACAGGGAAAATCAGCCCCAGCATTTT
cdr3_aa: CSSYRENQPQHF

v_call: TRBV7-3
j_call: TRBJ1-1
d_call: -
clone_size: many
cdr3_nt: TGTGCCAGCAGCTTAGTCCTGAGCTCTGAAGCTTTCTTT
cdr3_aa: CASSLVLSSEAFF